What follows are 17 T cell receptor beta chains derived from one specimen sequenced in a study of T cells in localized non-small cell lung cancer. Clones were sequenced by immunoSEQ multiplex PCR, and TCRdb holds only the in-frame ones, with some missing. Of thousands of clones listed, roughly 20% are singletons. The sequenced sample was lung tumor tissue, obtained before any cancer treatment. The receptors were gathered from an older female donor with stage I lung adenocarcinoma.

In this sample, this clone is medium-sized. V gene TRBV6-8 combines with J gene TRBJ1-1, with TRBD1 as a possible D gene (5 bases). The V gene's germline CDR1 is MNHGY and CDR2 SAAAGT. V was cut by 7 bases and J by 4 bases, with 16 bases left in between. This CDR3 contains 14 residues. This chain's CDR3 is CASINRRASTEAFF. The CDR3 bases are TGTGCCAGCATCAACAGGCGGGCGTCCACTGAAGCTTTCTTT.

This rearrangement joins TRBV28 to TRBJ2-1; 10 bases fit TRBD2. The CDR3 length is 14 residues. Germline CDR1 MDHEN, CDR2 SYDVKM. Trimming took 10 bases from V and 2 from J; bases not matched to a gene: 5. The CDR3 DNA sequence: TGTGCCACCGCAGCGGGGGGGACCTACAATGAGCAGTTCTTC. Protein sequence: CATAAGGTYNEQFF.

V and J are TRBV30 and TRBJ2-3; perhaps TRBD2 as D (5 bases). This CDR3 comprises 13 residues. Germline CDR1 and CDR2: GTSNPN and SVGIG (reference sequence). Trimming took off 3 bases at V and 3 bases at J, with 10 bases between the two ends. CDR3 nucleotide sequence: TGTGCCTGGAGCGGCTGGGAGACAGATACGCAGTATTTT. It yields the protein CAWSGWETDTQYF.

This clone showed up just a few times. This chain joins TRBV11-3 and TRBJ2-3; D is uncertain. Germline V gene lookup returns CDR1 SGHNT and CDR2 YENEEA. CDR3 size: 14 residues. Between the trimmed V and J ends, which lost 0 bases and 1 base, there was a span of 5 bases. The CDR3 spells CASSLERRTDTQYF. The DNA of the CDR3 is TGTGCCAGCAGCTTAGAACGGCGCACAGATACGCAGTATTTT.

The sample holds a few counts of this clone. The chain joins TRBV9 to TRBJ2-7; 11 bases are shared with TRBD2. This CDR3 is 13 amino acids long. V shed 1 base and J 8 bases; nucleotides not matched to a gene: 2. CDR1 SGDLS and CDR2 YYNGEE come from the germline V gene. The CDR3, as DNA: TGTGCCAGCAGCGTAACTAGCGGGGGCCAGCAGTACTTC. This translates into CASSVTSGGQQYF.

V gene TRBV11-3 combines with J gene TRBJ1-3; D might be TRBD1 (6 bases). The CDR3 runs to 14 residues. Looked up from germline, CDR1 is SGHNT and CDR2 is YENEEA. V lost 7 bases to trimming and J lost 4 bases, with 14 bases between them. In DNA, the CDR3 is TGTGCCAGCAACTGGGGGGCCCTCGGAAACACCATATATTTT. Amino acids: CASNWGALGNTIYF.

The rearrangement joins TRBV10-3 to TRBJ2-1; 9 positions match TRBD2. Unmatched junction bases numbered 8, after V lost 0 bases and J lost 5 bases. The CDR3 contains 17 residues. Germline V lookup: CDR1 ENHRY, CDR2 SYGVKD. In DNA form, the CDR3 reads TGTGCCATCAGTGAGTCTCGGGCTAGCGGGGACCACAATGAGCAGTTCTTC. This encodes CAISESRASGDHNEQFF.

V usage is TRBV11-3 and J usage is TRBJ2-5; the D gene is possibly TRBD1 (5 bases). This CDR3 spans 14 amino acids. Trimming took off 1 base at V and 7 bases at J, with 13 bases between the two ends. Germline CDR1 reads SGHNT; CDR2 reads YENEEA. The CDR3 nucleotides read TGTGCCAGCAGCTTAGTTTCAGGGTTCGGGACCCAGTACTTC. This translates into CASSLVSGFGTQYF.

The CDR3 DNA sequence: TGTGCCATCACTCCAGGTTCGGGCGAGCAGTACTTC. It is translated as CAITPGSGEQYF. The chain links TRBV6-8 to TRBJ2-7; D gene uncertain. CDR3 length: 12 residues. CDR1 and CDR2 from the germline V gene are MNHGY and SAAAGT. V gave up 10 bases and J gave up 6 bases, with 16 bases separating them.

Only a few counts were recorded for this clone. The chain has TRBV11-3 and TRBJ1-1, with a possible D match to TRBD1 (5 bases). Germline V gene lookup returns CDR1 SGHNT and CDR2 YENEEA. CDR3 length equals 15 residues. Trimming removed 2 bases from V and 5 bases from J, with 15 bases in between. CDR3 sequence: CASSLWRTLRTEAFF. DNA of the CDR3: TGTGCCAGCAGCTTATGGAGGACACTAAGGACTGAAGCTTTCTTT.

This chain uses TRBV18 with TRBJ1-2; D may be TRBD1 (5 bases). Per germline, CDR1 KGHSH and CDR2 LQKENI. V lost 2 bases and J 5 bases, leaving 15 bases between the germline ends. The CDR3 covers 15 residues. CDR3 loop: CASSPSDDSSYGYTF. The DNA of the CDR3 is TGTGCCAGCTCACCATCGGATGACAGTTCATATGGCTACACCTTC. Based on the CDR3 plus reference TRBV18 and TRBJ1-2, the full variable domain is NAGVMQNPRHLVRRRGQEARLRCSPMKGHSHVYWYRQLPEEGLKFMVYLQKENIIDESGMPKERFSAEFPKEGPSILRIQQVVRGDSAAYFCASSPSDDSSYGYTFGSGTRLTVV.

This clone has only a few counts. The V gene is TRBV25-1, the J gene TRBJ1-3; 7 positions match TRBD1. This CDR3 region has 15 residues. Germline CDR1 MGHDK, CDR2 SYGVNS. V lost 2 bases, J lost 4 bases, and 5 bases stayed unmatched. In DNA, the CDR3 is TGTGCCAGCAGTGAAACAGGGGCCAAAGGAAACACCATATATTTT. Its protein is CASSETGAKGNTIYF.

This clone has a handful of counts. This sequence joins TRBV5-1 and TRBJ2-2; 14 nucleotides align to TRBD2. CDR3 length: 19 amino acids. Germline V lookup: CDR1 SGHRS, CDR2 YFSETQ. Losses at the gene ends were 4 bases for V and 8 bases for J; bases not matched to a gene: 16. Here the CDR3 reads CASSPGTSGGPYGVGELFF. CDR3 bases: TGCGCCAGCAGCCCAGGGACTAGCGGGGGCCCCTACGGCGTGGGGGAGCTGTTTTTT. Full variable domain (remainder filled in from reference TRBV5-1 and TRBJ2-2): KAGVTQTPRYLIKTRGQQVTLSCSPISGHRSVSWYQQTPGQGLQFLFEYFSETQRNKGNFPGRFSGRQFSNSRSEMNVSTLELGDSALYLCASSPGTSGGPYGVGELFFGEGSRLTVL.

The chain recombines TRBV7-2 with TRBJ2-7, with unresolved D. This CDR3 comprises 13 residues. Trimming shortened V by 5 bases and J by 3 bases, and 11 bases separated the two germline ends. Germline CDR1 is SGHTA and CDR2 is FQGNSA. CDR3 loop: CASSTGPGYEQYF. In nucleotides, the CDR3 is TGTGCCAGCAGCACCGGGCCCGGCTACGAGCAGTACTTC.

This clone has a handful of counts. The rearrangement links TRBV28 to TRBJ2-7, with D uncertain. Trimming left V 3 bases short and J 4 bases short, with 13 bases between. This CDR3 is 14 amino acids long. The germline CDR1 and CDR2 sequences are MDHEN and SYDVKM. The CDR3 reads CASSFWQSEYEQYF. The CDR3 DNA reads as TGTGCCAGCAGTTTTTGGCAGAGTGAGTACGAGCAGTACTTC.

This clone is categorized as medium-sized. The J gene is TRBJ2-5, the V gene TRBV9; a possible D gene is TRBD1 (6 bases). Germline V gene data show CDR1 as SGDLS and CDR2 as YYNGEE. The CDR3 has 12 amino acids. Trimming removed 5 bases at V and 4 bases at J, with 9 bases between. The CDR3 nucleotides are TGTGCCAGCAGTGAACAGGGAGAGACCCAGTACTTC. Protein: CASSEQGETQYF.

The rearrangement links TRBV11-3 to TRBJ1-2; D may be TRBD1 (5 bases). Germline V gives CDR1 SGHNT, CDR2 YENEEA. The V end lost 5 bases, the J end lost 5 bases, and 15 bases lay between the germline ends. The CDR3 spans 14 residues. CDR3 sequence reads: CASSLGTDSYGYTF. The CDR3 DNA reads TGTGCCAGCAGCCTTGGGACCGATTCGTATGGCTACACCTTC.